This T cell receptor beta chain was sequenced for a study of cytomegalovirus exposure and HLA in healthy donors (dated by TCRdb to about 2017). About the investigation overall: According to a later analysis, the approximately 120 validation repertoires were produced on the same platform as the 680 or so repertoires of the first cohort. The aim of the study was to test whether cataloging public T cell receptors could identify signatures of past pathogen exposure. Besides the first cohort of 550 to 750 subjects, a separate validation cohort made up of over 100 different subjects was used. To predict cytomegalovirus infection status, the study brought together high-throughput TCR immunosequencing, statistical association of individual TCRs with disease status, and machine learning.

In the case of this clone: It has no known antigen specificity. No base-level quality is on record; no much larger clone is a single base apart.

The receptor library was made with the immunoSEQ multiplex PCR assay. The study's processing was this. A statistical classification framework was developed to diagnose cytomegalovirus status using the catalog of TCR beta chain sequences. The table comes from immuneACCESS by way of TCRdb, which keeps in-frame sequences with V and J called. Part of the clones is missing from these tables; in studies checked, under half for an unresolved V gene and the rest for unknown reasons. D and trimming were read from the DNA, whereas the V and J calls and clone size are those reported in that table. The sample table lists 180,000 or so clones, around 86% of them with a count of one. The top ten clones comprise approximately 2.4% of the sample. Broader findings and caveats from the paper: All 120 or so repertoires were used to score co-occurrence in the validation cohort in a later analysis, because that analysis had no HLA typing for the cohort. In both the original and validation cohorts, the classifier was reported to diagnose cytomegalovirus status with high specificity and sensitivity. The authors suggested that the approach could potentially be extended to other disease states and immunological phenotypes. Subsequent analysis determined that TCRs grouped into clusters in the first cohort also showed a tendency toward co-occurrence across the 90 to 150 validation repertoires, and 94% of cluster scores exceeded 0. A total of fewer than 200 TCR beta chains were listed by the study as associated with cytomegalovirus. In vitro tests confirmed that a few of the cytomegalovirus-associated TCR beta chains recognize cytomegalovirus antigens. Across donors, most TCR sequences were observed very rarely, whereas some public TCRs were present in many individuals.

Sequences SGHDT (CDR1) and YYEEEE (CDR2) are obtained from the germline V gene. V is reduced by 0 bases and J by 5 bases, leaving a spacing of 5 bases between them. The CDR3 spans 12 residues, from the cysteine through the phenylalanine. Solely the CDR3 DNA is kept, with 36 bases framed from the first base. Donors formed part of the validation cohort, which comprised fewer than 150 subjects and was distinct from the first cohort of under 850 subjects. Sequenced sample: PBMCs. The receptor chain draws on TRBV5-6 and TRBJ1-1; a confident D gene designation cannot be given. This clonotype originated in a young man in good health and CMV-seropositive. The CDR3 region: CASSLGSTEAFF. The base sequence is TGTGCCAGCAGCTTGGGGAGTACTGAAGCTTTCTTT.